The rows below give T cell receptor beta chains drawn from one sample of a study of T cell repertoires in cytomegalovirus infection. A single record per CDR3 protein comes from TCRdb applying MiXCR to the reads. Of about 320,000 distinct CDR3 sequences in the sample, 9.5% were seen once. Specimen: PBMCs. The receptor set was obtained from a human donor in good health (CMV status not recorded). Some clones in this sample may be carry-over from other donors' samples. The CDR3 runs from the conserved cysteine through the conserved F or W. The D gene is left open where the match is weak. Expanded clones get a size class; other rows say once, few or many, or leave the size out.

CASSSAGTSVETQYF TGTGCCAGCAGCTCTGCCGGGACATCGGTAGAGACCCAGTACTTC . TRBJ2-5 many TRBV7-9
CASSLASGNTIYF TGTGCCAGCAGCTTAGCGTCTGGAAACACCATATATTTT . TRBJ1-3 many TRBV7-9
CASSQDPPPNYEQYF TGCGCCAGCAGCCAAGATCCTCCACCTAATTACGAGCAGTACTTC . TRBJ2-7 few TRBV4-3
CASSSSGRAWEQYF TGTGCCAGCAGTTCCAGCGGGAGGGCCTGGGAGCAGTACTTC TRBD2 TRBJ2-7 . TRBV12-3/TRBV12-4
CASSLARQGAPRTYEQYF TGTGCCAGCAGCTTAGCGAGACAGGGGGCCCCAAGAACCTACGAGCAGTACTTC TRBD1 TRBJ2-7 many TRBV11-3
CASVGETSGRTDTQYF TGTGCTAGTGTGGGGGAAACTAGCGGGAGAACAGATACGCAGTATTTT TRBD2 TRBJ2-3 . TRBV12-5
CASSQETLLNTEAFF TGTGCCAGCAGCCAGGAGACACTACTGAACACTGAAGCTTTCTTT . TRBJ1-1 many TRBV4-2
CASSQREKLFF TGTGCCAGCAGTCAACGGGAAAAACTGTTTTTT . TRBJ1-4 few TRBV12-3/TRBV12-4
CASSPDRVEQFF TGTGCCAGCAGCCCAGACAGGGTTGAGCAGTTCTTC TRBD1 TRBJ2-1 few TRBV7-9
CASSFDRVKTGETQYF TGTGCCAGCAGTTTCGACAGGGTGAAAACGGGAGAGACCCAGTACTTC TRBD1 TRBJ2-5 . TRBV7-6
CASSLPDRPGRSDWDEQFF TGCGCCAGCAGCTTACCCGACAGGCCCGGCCGTTCCGATTGGGATGAGCAGTTCTTC . TRBJ2-1 few TRBV5-1
CASSSDRVSGANVLTF TGTGCCAGCAGTTCCGACAGGGTTTCCGGGGCCAACGTCCTGACTTTC TRBD1 TRBJ2-6 few TRBV6-2/TRBV6-3
CASSPQGRVDRAQHF TGTGCCAGCAGCCCCCAGGGGAGGGTGGACAGGGCCCAGCATTTT TRBD1 TRBJ1-5 . TRBV7-8
CASSLARGPLYNEQFF TGTGCCAGCAGCTTAGCCCGGGGGCCCCTCTACAATGAGCAGTTCTTC . TRBJ2-1 few TRBV7-2
CASSLIGQGVGQPQHF TGTGCCAGCAGTCTCATAGGACAGGGGGTCGGGCAGCCCCAGCATTTT TRBD1 TRBJ1-5 . TRBV2
CASSLDPYTDTQYF TGTGCCAGCAGCTTGGACCCGTACACAGATACGCAGTATTTT . TRBJ2-3 . TRBV5-4
CSARDLTDTQYF TGCAGTGCTAGAGACCTCACAGATACGCAGTATTTT . TRBJ2-3 many TRBV20-1
CASSLGFPGRTYEQYF TGTGCCAGCAGCTTAGGTTTCCCGGGGCGGACCTACGAGCAGTACTTC . TRBJ2-7 . TRBV7-2
CSAKGNTQYF TGCAGTGCTAAGGGAAATACGCAGTATTTT . TRBJ2-3 . TRBV20-1
CASSLALGLAGAETQYF TGTGCCAGCAGCTTAGCGTTGGGACTAGCGGGGGCAGAGACCCAGTACTTC TRBD2 TRBJ2-5 many TRBV7-9
CASSISGGAGNEQFF TGTGCCAGCAGCATCAGCGGGGGGGCGGGAAATGAGCAGTTCTTC TRBD2 TRBJ2-1 . TRBV9